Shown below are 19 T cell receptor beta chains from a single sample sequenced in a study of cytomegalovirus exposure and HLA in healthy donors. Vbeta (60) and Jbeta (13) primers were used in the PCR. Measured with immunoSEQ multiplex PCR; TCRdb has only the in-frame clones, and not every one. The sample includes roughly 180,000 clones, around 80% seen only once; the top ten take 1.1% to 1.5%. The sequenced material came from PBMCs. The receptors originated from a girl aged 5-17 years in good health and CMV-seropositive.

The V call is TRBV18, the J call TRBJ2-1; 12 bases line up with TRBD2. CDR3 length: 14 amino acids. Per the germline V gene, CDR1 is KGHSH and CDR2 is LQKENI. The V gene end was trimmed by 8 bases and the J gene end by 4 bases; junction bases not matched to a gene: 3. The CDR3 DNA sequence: TGTGCCAGCGGCGGACTAGCGGGGTACAATGAGCAGTTCTTC. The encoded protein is CASGGLAGYNEQFF.

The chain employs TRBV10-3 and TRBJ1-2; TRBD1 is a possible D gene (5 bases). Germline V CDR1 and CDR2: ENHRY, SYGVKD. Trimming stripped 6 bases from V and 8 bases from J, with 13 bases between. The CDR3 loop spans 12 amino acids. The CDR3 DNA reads TGTGCCATCAGCCCAGGGATTGTGGGCTACACCTTC. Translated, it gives CAISPGIVGYTF.

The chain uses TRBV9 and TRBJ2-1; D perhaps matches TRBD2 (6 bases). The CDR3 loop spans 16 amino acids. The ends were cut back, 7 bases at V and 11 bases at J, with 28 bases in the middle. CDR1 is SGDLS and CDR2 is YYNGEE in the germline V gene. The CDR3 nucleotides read TGTGCCAGCTCCGGTACACTTAGCGGACCGGGCAGCAAGCAGTTCTTC. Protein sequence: CASSGTLSGPGSKQFF.

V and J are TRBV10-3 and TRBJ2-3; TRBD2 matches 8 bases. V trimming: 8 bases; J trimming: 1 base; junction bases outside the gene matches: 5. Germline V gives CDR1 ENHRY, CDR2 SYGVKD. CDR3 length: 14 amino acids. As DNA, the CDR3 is TGTGCCATCTCCCCAGCGGGGGGCACAGATACGCAGTATTTT. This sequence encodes CAISPAGGTDTQYF.

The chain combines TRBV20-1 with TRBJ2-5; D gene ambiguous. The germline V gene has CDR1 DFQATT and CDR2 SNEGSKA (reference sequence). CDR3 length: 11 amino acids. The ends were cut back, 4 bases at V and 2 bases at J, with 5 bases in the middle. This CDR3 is CSANMQETQYF. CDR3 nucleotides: TGCAGTGCTAACATGCAAGAGACCCAGTACTTC.

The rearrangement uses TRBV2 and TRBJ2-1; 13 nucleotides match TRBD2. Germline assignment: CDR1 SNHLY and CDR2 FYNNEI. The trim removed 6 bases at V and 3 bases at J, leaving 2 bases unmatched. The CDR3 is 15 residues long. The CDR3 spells CASRRTSGSYNEQFF. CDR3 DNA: TGTGCCAGCAGAAGGACTAGCGGGAGCTACAATGAGCAGTTCTTC. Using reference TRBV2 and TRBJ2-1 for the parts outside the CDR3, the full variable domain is EPEVTQTPSHQVTQMGQEVILRCVPISNHLYFYWYRQILGQKVEFLVSFYNNEISEKSEIFDDQFSVERPDGSNFTLKIRSTKLEDSAMYFCASRRTSGSYNEQFFGPGTRLTVL.

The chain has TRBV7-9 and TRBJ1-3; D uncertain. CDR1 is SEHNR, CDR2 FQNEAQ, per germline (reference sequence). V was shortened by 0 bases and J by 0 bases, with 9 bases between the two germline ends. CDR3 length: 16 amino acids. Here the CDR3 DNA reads TGTGCCAGCAGCTTAGCCTTTCCCGTCTCTGGAAACACCATATATTTT. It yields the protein CASSLAFPVSGNTIYF.

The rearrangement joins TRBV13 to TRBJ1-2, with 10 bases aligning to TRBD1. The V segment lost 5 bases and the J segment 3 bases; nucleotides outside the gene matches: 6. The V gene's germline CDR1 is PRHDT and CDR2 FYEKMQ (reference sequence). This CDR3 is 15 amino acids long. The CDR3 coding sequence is TGTGCCAGCAGCACCCCGACAGGGGGCCACTATGGCTACACCTTC. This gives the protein CASSTPTGGHYGYTF.

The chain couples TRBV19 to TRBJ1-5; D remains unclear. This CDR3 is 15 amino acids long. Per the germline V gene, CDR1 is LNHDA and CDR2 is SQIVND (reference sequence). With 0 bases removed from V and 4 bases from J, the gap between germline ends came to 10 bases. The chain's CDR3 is CASSIEGLRNQPQHF. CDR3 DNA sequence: TGTGCCAGTAGTATAGAGGGTTTGAGGAATCAGCCCCAGCATTTT. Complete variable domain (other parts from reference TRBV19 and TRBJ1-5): DGGITQSPKYLFRKEGQNVTLSCEQNLNHDAMYWYRQDPGQGLRLIYYSQIVNDFQKGDIAEGYSVSREKKESFPLTVTSAQKNPTAFYLCASSIEGLRNQPQHFGDGTRLSIL.

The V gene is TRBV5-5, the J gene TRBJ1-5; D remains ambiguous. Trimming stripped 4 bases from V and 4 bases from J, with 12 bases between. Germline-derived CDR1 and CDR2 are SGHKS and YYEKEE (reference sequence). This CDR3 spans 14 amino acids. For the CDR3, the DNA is TGTGCCAGCAGCCCTGGTACGGTAAATCAGCCCCAGCATTTT. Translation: CASSPGTVNQPQHF.

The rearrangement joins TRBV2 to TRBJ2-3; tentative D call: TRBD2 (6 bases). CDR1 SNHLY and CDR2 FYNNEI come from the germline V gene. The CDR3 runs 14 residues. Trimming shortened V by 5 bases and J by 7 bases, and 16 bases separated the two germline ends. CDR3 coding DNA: TGTGCCAGCAGTTTGGAGGGACTGCTTAATACGCAGTATTTT. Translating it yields CASSLEGLLNTQYF.

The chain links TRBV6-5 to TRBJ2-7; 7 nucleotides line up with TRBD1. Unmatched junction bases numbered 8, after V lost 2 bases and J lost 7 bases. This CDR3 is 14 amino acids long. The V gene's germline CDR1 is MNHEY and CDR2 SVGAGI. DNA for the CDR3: TGTGCCAGCAGTTACGGCTGGCAGGGGGTTGAGCAGTACTTC. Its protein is CASSYGWQGVEQYF.

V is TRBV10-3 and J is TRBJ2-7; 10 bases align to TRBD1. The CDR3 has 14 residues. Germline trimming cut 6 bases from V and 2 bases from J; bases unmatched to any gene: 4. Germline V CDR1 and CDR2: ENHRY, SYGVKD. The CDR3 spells CAIRSDRGAYEQYF. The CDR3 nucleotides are TGTGCCATCAGGTCGGACAGGGGGGCCTACGAGCAGTACTTC.

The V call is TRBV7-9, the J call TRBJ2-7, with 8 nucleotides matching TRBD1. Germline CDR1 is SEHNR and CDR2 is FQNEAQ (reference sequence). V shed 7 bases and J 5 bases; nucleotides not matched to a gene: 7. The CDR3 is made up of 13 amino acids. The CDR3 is CASTRQGTDEQYF. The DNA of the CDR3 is TGTGCCAGCACCAGACAGGGGACTGACGAGCAGTACTTC.

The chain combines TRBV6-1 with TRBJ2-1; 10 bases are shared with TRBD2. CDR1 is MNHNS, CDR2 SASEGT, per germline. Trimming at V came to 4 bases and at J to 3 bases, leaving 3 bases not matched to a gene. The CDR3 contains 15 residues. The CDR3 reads CASSVLAGVYNEQFF. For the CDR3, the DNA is TGTGCCAGCAGTGTCCTAGCGGGAGTCTACAATGAGCAGTTCTTC.

CDR3 region: CASSQGEGGYEQYF. The CDR3 DNA follows: TGCGCCAGCAGCCAAGGCGAGGGAGGCTACGAGCAGTACTTC. This rearrangement joins TRBV4-3 to TRBJ2-5; possibly TRBD2 for D (6 bases). The J call may not be correct, given that the DNA end is closer to TRBJ2-7. The CDR3 loop spans 14 amino acids. Germline CDR1 is LGHNA and CDR2 is YSLEER.

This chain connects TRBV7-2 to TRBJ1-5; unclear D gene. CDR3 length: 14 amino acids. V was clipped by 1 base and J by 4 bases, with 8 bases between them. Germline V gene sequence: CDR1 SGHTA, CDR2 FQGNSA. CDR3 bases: TGTGCCAGCAGCTTAGAGTACGGTAATCAGCCCCAGCATTTT. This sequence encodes CASSLEYGNQPQHF.

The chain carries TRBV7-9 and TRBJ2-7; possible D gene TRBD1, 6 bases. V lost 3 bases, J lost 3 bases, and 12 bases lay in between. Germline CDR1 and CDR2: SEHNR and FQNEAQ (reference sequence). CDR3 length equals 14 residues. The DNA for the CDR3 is TGTGCCAGCAGCTTGCAACAGGGAGACTACGAGCAGTACTTC. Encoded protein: CASSLQQGDYEQYF.

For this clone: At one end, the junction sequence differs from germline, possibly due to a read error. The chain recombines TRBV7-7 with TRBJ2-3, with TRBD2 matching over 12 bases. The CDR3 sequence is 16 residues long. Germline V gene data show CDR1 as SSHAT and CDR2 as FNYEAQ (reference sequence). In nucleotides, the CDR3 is TGTGCTAGCAGCTTAGGGACTAGCGGGAGCACAGATACGCAGTATTTT. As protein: CASSLGTSGSTDTQYF. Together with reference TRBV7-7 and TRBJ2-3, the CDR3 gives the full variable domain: GAGVSQSPRYKVTKRGQDVTLRCDPISSHATLYWYQQALGQGPEFLTYFNYEAQPDKSGLPSDRFSAERPEGSISTLTIQRTEQRDSAMYRCASSLGTSGSTDTQYFGPGTRLTVL.